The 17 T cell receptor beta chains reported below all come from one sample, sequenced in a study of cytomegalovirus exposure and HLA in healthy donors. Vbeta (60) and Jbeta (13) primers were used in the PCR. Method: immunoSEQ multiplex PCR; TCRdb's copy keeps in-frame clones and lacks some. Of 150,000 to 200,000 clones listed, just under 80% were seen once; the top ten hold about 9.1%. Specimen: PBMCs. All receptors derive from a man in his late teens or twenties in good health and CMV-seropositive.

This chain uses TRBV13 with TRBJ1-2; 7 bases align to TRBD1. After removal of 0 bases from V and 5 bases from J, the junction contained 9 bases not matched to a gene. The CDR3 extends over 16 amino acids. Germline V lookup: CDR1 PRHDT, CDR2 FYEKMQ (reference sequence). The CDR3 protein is CASSLGGDRESYGYTF. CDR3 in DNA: TGTGCCAGCAGCTTAGGCGGTGACAGGGAGTCTTATGGCTACACCTTC.

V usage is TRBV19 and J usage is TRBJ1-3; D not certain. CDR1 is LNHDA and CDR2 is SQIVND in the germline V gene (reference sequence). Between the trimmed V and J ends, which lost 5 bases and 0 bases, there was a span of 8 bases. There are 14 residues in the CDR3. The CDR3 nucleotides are TGTGCCAGTAGTCGACTGAGCTCTGGAAACACCATATATTTT. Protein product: CASSRLSSGNTIYF.

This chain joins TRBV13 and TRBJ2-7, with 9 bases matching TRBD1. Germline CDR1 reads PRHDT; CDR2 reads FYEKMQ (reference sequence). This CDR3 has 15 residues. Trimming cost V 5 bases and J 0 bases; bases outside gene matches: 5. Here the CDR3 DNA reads TGTGCCAGCAGCCCTAAGGGACAGGGCTCCTACGAGCAGTACTTC. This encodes CASSPKGQGSYEQYF.

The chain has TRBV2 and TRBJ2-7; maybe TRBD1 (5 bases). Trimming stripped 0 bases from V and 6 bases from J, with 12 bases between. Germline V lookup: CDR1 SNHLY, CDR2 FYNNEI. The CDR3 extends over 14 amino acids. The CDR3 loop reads CASSEAVTQGEQYF. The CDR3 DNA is TGTGCCAGCAGTGAAGCGGTTACCCAGGGCGAGCAGTACTTC. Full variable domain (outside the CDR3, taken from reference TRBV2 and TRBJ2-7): EPEVTQTPSHQVTQMGQEVILRCVPISNHLYFYWYRQILGQKVEFLVSFYNNEISEKSEIFDDQFSVERPDGSNFTLKIRSTKLEDSAMYFCASSEAVTQGEQYFGPGTRLTVT.

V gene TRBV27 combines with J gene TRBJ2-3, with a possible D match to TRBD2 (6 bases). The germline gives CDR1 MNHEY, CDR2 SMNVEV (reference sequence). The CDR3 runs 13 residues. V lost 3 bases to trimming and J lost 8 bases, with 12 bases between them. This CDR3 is CASSFGGDLTQYF. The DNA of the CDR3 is TGTGCCAGCAGTTTTGGAGGGGATCTTACGCAGTATTTT.

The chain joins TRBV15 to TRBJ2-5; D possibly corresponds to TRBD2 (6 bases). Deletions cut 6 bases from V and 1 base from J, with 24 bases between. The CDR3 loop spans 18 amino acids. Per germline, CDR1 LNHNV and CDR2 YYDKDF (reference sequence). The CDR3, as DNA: TGTGCCACCAGTCCTGGGCAGTGGGGGGACGATCCCCAAGAGACCCAGTACTTC. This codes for CATSPGQWGDDPQETQYF.

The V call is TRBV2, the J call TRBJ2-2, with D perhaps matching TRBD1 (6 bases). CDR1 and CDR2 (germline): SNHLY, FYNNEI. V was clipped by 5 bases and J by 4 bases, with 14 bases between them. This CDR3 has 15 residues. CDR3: CASSKTGKGTGELFF. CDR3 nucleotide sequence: TGTGCCAGCAGTAAAACAGGGAAGGGCACCGGGGAGCTGTTTTTT.

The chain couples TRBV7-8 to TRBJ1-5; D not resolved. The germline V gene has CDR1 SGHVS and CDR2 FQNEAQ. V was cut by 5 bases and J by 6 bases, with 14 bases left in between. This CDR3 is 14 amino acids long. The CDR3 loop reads CASSEIAGGQPQHF. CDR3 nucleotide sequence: TGTGCCAGCAGCGAAATCGCGGGTGGTCAGCCCCAGCATTTT.

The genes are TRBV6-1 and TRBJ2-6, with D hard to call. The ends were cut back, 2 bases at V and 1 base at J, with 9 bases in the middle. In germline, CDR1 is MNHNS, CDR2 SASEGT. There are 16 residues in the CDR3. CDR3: CASSEPVFSGANVLTF. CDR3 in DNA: TGTGCCAGCAGTGAACCCGTTTTTTCTGGGGCCAACGTCCTGACTTTC.

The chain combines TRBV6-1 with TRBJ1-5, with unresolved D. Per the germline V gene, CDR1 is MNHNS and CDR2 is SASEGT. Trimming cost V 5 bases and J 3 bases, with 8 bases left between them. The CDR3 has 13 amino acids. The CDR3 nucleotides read TGTGCCAGCAGTTTCAGTGACAATCAGCCCCAGCATTTT. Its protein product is CASSFSDNQPQHF.

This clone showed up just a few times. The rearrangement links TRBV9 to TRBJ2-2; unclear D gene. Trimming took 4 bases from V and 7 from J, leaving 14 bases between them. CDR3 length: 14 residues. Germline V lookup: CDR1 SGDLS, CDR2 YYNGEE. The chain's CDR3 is CASSLGTTGGELFF. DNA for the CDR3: TGTGCCAGCAGCTTAGGAACGACTGGCGGGGAGCTGTTTTTT.

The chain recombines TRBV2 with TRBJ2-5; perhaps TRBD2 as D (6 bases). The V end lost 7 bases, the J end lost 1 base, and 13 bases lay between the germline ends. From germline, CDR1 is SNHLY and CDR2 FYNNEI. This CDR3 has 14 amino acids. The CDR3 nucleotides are TGTGCCAGCAAGCAGGGACTCCTCCAAGAGACCCAGTACTTC. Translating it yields CASKQGLLQETQYF.

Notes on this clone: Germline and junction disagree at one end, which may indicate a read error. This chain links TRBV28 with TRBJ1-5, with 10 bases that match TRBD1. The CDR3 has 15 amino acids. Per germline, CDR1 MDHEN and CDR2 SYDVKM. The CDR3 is CASSSVTGGKQPQHF. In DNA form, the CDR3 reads TGTGCCAGCAGTTCCGTGACAGGGGGCAAACAGCCCCAGCATTTT.

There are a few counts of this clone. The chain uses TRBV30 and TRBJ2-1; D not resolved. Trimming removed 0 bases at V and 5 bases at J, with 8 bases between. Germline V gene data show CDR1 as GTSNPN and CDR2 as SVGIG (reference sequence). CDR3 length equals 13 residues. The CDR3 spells CAWSVRVDNEQFF. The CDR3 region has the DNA TGTGCCTGGAGTGTACGAGTAGACAATGAGCAGTTCTTC.

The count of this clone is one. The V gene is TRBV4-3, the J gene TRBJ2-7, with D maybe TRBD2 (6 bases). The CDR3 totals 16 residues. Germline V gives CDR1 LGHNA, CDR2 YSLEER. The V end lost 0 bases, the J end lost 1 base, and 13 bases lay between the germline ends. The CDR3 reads CASSQDRRVGSYEQYF. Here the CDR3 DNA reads TGCGCCAGCAGCCAAGATCGGAGGGTTGGGTCCTACGAGCAGTACTTC.

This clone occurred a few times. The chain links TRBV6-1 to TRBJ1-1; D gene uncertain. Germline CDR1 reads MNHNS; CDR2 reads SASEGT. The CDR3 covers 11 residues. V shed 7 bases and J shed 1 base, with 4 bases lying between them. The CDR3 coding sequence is TGTGCCAGCACAGAGAACACTGAAGCTTTCTTT. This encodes CASTENTEAFF.

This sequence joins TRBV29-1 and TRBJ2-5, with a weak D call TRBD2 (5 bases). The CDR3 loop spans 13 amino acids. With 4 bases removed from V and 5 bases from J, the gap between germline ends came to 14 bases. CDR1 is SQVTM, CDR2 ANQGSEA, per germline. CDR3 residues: CSVVRGIGETQYF. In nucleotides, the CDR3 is TGCAGCGTTGTACGAGGGATCGGGGAGACCCAGTACTTC.